The 17 T cell receptor beta chains below were found in one sample sequenced in a study of blood T cells in healthy people across ages. A second about 7 to 11 cycle PCR used barcoded and J-beta primers. TCRdb itself ran the 5' RACE reads through MiXCR, one entry per CDR3 protein. The table shows approximately 350,000 distinct CDR3 sequences, with roughly half occurring only once. The sequencing sample was made of blood. The receptors stem from a man in his fifties or sixties in good health.

This chain joins TRBV4-1 and TRBJ2-1; 10 nucleotides align to TRBD2. Trimming at V came to 0 bases and at J to 14 bases, leaving 10 bases not matched to a gene. The CDR3 runs 15 residues. In germline, CDR1 is MGHRA, CDR2 YSYEKL. The CDR3 sequence is CASSQDSQRGGLKFF. In DNA, the CDR3 is TGCGCCAGCAGCCAAGATTCTCAGCGGGGGGGCCTTAAGTTCTTC.

The chain carries TRBV7-8 and TRBJ2-4, with 8 bases lining up with TRBD1. The DNA end is a closer match to TRBJ2-7, so the J assignment may be wrong. The CDR3 covers 12 residues. Germline lookup yields CDR1 SGHVS and CDR2 FQNEAQ. CDR3 DNA sequence: TGTGCCAGCAATTCAGGGGGCGACGAGCAGTACTTC. Amino acid sequence: CASNSGGDEQYF.

This clonotype was observed a handful of times. This chain connects TRBV29-1 to TRBJ2-2, with D tentatively TRBD2 (6 bases). The ends were cut back, 7 bases at V and 4 bases at J, with 7 bases in the middle. The CDR3 spans 11 residues. Germline CDR1 reads SQVTM; CDR2 reads ANQGSEA. DNA for the CDR3: TGCAGCGGGGGGGTCACCGGGGAGCTGTTTTTT. It encodes CSGGVTGELFF.

The chain joins TRBV27 to TRBJ1-2; a weak D match, TRBD1 (5 bases). The CDR3 covers 15 residues. V was pared by 5 bases and J by 8 bases, with 21 bases between. In germline, CDR1 is MNHEY, CDR2 SMNVEV (reference sequence). The CDR3 DNA reads TGTGCCAGCAGTACCAGGGCTACCCCGGTGTGGGGCTACACCTTC. This translates into CASSTRATPVWGYTF.

The rearrangement joins TRBV20-1 to TRBJ1-5; unclear D gene. Trimming took off 0 bases at V and 5 bases at J, with 8 bases between the two ends. Germline V CDR1 and CDR2: DFQATT, SNEGSKA (reference sequence). This CDR3 is built from 13 residues. The CDR3 bases are TGCAGTGCTAGAGATCAAGGGTATCAGCCCCAGCATTTT. Its protein is CSARDQGYQPQHF.

This chain uses TRBV29-1 with TRBJ2-7; TRBD1 aligns across 11 bases. The germline V gene encodes CDR1 SQVTM and CDR2 ANQGSEA. CDR3 size: 13 residues. Germline trimming cut 7 bases from V and 4 bases from J; bases unmatched to any gene: 6. Here the CDR3 DNA reads TGCAGCGCATGGACAGGGGGCTCATACGAGCAGTACTTC. Encoded protein: CSAWTGGSYEQYF.

This clonotype was found many times. The chain is built from TRBV4-1 and TRBJ2-1, with D uncertain. The CDR3 extends over 16 amino acids. Germline lookup yields CDR1 MGHRA and CDR2 YSYEKL. The V and J ends lost 4 bases and 0 bases respectively, with 13 bases between them. In nucleotides, the CDR3 is TGCGCCAGCAGCCTCATTGAGGCGAGCTCCTACAATGAGCAGTTCTTC. Its protein product is CASSLIEASSYNEQFF.

This chain joins TRBV29-1 and TRBJ2-3, with TRBD2 matching 15 bases. Germline V gene lookup returns CDR1 SQVTM and CDR2 ANQGSEA. This CDR3 contains 15 residues. V gave up 3 bases and J gave up 3 bases; unmatched junction bases: 1. The CDR3 region is CSVEGTSGGTDTQYF. CDR3 bases: TGCAGCGTTGAGGGGACTAGCGGGGGGACAGATACGCAGTATTTT.

This clonotype was found many times. The rearrangement links TRBV7-2 to TRBJ2-2; a weak D match, TRBD1 (5 bases). V lost 2 bases, J lost 6 bases, and 13 bases lay in between. There are 15 residues in the CDR3. The germline V gene encodes CDR1 SGHTA and CDR2 FQGNSA. The DNA for the CDR3 is TGTGCCAGCAGCTTATCAGACAGCGCGGCCGGGGAGCTGTTTTTT. Its translation is CASSLSDSAAGELFF.

Of note for this clonotype: A much larger clone differs by one base, so this may be a read error. The rearrangement uses TRBV9 and TRBJ2-1; unclear D gene. Germline V gene sequence: CDR1 SGDLS, CDR2 YYNGEE. The CDR3 sequence is 14 residues long. The CDR3 bases are TGTGCCAGCAGCCAACACCTGGCTAGGAATGGGCAGTTCTTC. This gives the protein CASSQHLARNGQFF.

This clonotype has a handful of counts. This chain connects TRBV20-1 to TRBJ2-5, with D possibly being TRBD1 (6 bases). CDR3 length equals 14 residues. V lost 6 bases to trimming and J lost 5 bases, with 19 bases between them. Germline V CDR1 and CDR2: DFQATT, SNEGSKA (reference sequence). The CDR3 loop is CSAIGPGEGETQYF. In nucleotides, the CDR3 is TGCAGTGCCATAGGACCAGGGGAAGGGGAGACCCAGTACTTC.

V and J are TRBV6-5 and TRBJ2-3; TRBD2 matches at 9 bases. Germline CDR1 MNHEY, CDR2 SVGAGI. V was clipped by 9 bases and J by 5 bases; unmatched bases: 9. The CDR3 totals 14 residues. The CDR3 loop reads CASSGSTRGDTQYF. The CDR3 DNA reads as TGTGCCAGTAGCGGGAGCACGAGGGGAGATACGCAGTATTTT.

This clonotype was counted between two and nine times. V usage is TRBV20-1 and J usage is TRBJ2-1; 9 bases align to TRBD1. CDR3 length equals 15 residues. From germline, CDR1 is DFQATT and CDR2 SNEGSKA (reference sequence). Trimming cost V 5 bases and J 4 bases; bases outside gene matches: 9. CDR3 sequence reads: CSAYTPGQGYNEQFF. The CDR3 nucleotides read TGCAGTGCTTATACACCGGGACAGGGTTACAATGAGCAGTTCTTC.

This clonotype has a count of ten or more. This chain connects TRBV27 to TRBJ2-7; D could derive from TRBD1 or TRBD2 (6 bases each). The V gene lost 6 bases and the J gene lost 7 bases, with 19 bases spanning the gap. The CDR3 consists of 14 residues. The germline V gene encodes CDR1 MNHEY and CDR2 SMNVEV (reference sequence). In DNA, the CDR3 is TGTGCCAGCAGACTCGACAGGACTACAGAAGAGCAGTACTTC. Translating it yields CASRLDRTTEEQYF.

V is TRBV6-5 and J is TRBJ2-1, with D tentatively TRBD2 (5 bases). This CDR3 is 14 amino acids long. V lost 5 bases and J lost 7, with 15 bases in between. Germline lookup yields CDR1 MNHEY and CDR2 SVGAGI. The CDR3 DNA follows: TGTGCCAGCAGTCAAAGGTTCGGGATAAATGAGCAGTTCTTC. As protein: CASSQRFGINEQFF.

This clonotype has more than one count but fewer than ten. The V call is TRBV29-1, the J call TRBJ2-7; 8 bases fit TRBD2. Per the germline V gene, CDR1 is SQVTM and CDR2 is ANQGSEA. The length of the CDR3 is 15 residues. J lost 1 base, V lost 8 bases, and 13 bases had no gene match. The CDR3 nucleotides read TGCAGCCTGAGACTAGCGTCCTATCCGTCCTACGAGCAGTACTTC. Amino acid sequence: CSLRLASYPSYEQYF.

V gene TRBV6-1 combines with J gene TRBJ1-1; D might be TRBD1 (5 bases). V lost 6 bases to trimming and J lost 4 bases, with 12 bases between them. The CDR3 runs to 13 residues. From germline, CDR1 is MNHNS and CDR2 SASEGT. The CDR3 sequence is CASRGRAATEAFF. The DNA of the CDR3 is TGTGCCAGCAGGGGCAGGGCGGCCACTGAAGCTTTCTTT.